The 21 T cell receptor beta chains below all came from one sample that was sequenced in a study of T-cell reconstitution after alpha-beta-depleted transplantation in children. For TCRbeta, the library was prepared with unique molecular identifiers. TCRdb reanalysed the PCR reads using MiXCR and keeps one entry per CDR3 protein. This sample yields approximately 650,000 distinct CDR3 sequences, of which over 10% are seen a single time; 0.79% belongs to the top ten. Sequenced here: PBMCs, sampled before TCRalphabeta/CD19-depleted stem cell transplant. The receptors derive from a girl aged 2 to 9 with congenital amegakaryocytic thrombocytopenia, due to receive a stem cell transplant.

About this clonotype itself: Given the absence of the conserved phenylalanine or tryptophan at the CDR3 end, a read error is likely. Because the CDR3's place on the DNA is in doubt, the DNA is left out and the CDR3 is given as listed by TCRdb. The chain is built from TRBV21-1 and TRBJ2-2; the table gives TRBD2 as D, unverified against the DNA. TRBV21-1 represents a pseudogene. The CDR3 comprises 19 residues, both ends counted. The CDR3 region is CASSKGTGTPKPNTGELFL.

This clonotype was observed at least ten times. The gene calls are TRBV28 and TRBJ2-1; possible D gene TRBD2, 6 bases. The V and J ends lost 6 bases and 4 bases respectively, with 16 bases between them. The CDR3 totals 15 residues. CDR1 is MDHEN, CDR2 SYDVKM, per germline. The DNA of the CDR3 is TGTGCCAGCAGCCCGTCGGACGGGACTTACAATGAGCAGTTCTTC. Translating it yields CASSPSDGTYNEQFF.

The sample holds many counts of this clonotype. The CDR3 sequence is CSVDRSQETQYF. As DNA, the CDR3 is TGCAGTGTTGACAGGAGCCAAGAGACCCAGTACTTC. This sequence joins TRBV20-1 and TRBJ2-5; D may be TRBD1 (6 bases). The CDR3 totals 12 residues. CDR1 is DFQATT and CDR2 is SNEGSKA in the germline V gene (reference sequence). Trimming pared 7 bases from V and 1 base from J, leaving 10 bases between.

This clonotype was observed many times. The CDR3 nucleotides are TGCGCCAGCAGCAAAGAAGCGGGAGCCCATTACGAGCAGTACTTC. It is translated as CASSKEAGAHYEQYF. This sequence joins TRBV5-1 and TRBJ2-7; 8 bases are a match to TRBD2. Germline V gene sequence: CDR1 SGHRS, CDR2 YFSETQ. The CDR3 is 15 residues long. V was clipped by 4 bases and J by 4 bases; unmatched bases: 10.

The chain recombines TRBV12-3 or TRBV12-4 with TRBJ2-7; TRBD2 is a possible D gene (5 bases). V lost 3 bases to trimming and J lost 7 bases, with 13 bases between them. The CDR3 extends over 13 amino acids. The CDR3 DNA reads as TGTGCCAGCAGTTTTCTGAGGGCGAGTGAGCAGTACTTC. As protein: CASSFLRASEQYF.

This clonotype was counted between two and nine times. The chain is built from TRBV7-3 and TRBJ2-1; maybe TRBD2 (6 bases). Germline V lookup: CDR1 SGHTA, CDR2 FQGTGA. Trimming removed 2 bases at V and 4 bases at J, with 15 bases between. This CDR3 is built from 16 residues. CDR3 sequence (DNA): TGTGCCAGCAGCTTACAAACCGGGACTCTATACAATGAGCAGTTCTTC. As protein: CASSLQTGTLYNEQFF.

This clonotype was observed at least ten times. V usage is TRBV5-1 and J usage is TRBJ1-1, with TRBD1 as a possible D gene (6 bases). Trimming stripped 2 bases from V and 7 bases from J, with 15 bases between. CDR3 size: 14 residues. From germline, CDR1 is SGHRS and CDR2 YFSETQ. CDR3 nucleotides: TGCGCCAGCAGCTTCCTCCGGACGACAGGTGAAGCTTTCTTT. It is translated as CASSFLRTTGEAFF. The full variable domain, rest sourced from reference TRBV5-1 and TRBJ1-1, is KAGVTQTPRYLIKTRGQQVTLSCSPISGHRSVSWYQQTPGQGLQFLFEYFSETQRNKGNFPGRFSGRQFSNSRSEMNVSTLELGDSALYLCASSFLRTTGEAFFGQGTRLTVV.

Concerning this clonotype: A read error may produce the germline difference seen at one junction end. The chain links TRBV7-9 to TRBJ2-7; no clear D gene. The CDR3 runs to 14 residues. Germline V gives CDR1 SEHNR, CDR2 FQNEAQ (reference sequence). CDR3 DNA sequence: TGTGCCAGCAGCCCAAATCATGGTGTCTACGAACAGTACTTC. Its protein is CASSPNHGVYEQYF.

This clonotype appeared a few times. The CDR3 is CASSPPRYLPGNTIYF. The CDR3 DNA is TGTGCCAGCAGTCCCCCCCGTTATCTCCCTGGAAACACCATATATTTT. The chain has TRBV12-3 or TRBV12-4 and TRBJ1-3; D unresolved. The CDR3 spans 16 residues. The V end was cut by 5 bases, the J end by 2 bases, with 16 bases between.

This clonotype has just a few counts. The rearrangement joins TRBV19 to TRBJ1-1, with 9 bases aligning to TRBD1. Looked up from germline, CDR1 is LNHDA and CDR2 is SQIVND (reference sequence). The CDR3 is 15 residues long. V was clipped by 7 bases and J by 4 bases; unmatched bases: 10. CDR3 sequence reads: CASNPLTGGSTEAFF. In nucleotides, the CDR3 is TGTGCCAGTAACCCCCTGACAGGGGGGAGCACTGAAGCTTTCTTT.

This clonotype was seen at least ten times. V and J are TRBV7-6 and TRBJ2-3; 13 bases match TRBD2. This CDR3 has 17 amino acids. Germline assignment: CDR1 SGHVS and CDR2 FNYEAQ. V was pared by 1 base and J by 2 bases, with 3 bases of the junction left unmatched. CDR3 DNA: TGTGCCAGCAGCTTAGGACTAGCGGGAGGATACACAGATACGCAGTATTTT. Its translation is CASSLGLAGGYTDTQYF.

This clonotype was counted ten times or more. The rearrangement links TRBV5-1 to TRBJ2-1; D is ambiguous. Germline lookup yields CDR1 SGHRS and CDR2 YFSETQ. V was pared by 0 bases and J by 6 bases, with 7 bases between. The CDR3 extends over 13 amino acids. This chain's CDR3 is CASSLGTANEQFF. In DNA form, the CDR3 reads TGCGCCAGCAGCTTGGGAACTGCCAATGAGCAGTTCTTC.

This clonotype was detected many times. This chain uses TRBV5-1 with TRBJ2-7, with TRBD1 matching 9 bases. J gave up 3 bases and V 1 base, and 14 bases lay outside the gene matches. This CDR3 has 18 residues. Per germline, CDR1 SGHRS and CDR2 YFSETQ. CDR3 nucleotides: TGCGCCAGCAGCTTGTCGGTGCCCGGACAGGGGAAAAACTACGAGCAGTACTTC. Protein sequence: CASSLSVPGQGKNYEQYF. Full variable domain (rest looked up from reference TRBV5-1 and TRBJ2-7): KAGVTQTPRYLIKTRGQQVTLSCSPISGHRSVSWYQQTPGQGLQFLFEYFSETQRNKGNFPGRFSGRQFSNSRSEMNVSTLELGDSALYLCASSLSVPGQGKNYEQYFGPGTRLTVT.

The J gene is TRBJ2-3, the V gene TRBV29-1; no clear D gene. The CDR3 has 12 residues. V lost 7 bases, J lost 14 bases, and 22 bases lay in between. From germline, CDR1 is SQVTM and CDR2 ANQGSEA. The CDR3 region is CSAISFGEPRYF. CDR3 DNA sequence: TGCAGCGCAATAAGTTTCGGAGAACCGCGGTATTTT.

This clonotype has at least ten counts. CDR3 bases: TGCAGTGCTAGAGTATATGGCGGAGCTGGTGGCTCCTACAATGAGCAGTTCTTC. Translating gives CSARVYGGAGGSYNEQFF. The V and J genes are TRBV20-1 and TRBJ2-1, with D unclear. V lost 1 base and J 0 bases, leaving 19 bases between the germline ends. Per germline, CDR1 DFQATT and CDR2 SNEGSKA (reference sequence). CDR3 size: 18 residues.

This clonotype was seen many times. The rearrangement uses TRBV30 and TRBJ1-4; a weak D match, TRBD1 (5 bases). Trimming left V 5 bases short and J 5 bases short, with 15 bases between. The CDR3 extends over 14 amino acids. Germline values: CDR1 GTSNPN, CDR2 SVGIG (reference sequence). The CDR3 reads CAWGELRGNEKLFF. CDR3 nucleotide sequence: TGTGCCTGGGGCGAACTTCGGGGGAATGAAAAACTGTTTTTT. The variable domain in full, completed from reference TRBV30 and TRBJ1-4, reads SQTIHQWPATLVQPVGSPLSLECTVEGTSNPNLYWYRQAAGRGLQLLFYSVGIGQISSEVPQNLSASRPQDRQFILSSKKLLLSDSGFYLCAWGELRGNEKLFFGSGTQLSVL.

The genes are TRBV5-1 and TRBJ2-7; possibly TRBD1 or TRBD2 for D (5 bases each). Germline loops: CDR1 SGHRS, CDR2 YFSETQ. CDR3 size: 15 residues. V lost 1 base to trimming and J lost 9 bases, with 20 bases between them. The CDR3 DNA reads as TGCGCCAGCAGCTTGACCGGGACGGAACCGCGAGGGCAGTACTTC. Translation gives CASSLTGTEPRGQYF.

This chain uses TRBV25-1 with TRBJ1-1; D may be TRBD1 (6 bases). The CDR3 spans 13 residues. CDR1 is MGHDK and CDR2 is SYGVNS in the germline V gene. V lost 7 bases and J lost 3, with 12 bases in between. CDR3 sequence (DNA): TGTGCCAGCACCCCCGGGACATACACTGAAGCTTTCTTT. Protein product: CASTPGTYTEAFF.

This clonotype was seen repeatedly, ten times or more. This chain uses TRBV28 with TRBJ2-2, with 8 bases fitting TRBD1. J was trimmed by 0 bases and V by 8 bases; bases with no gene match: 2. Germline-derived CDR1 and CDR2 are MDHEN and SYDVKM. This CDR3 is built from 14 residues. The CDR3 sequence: CASGQGPNTGELFF. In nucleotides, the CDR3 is TGTGCCAGCGGACAGGGACCGAACACCGGGGAGCTGTTTTTT.

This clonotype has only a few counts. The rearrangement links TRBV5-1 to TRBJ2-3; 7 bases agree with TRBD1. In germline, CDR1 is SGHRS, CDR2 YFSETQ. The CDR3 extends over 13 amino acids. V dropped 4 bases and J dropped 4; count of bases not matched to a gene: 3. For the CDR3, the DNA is TGCGCCAGCAGCGTGGGGACAGCAGATACGCAGTATTTT. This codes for CASSVGTADTQYF.

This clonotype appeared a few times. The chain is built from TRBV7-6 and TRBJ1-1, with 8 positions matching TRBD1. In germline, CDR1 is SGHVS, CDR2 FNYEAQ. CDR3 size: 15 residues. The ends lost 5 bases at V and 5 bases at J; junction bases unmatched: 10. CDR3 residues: CASSGRDTGGTEAFF. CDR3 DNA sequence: TGTGCCAGCAGCGGGAGGGACACAGGGGGAACTGAAGCTTTCTTT.